This T cell receptor beta chain stems from a study of cytomegalovirus exposure and HLA in healthy donors. Study background: Unique TCRs from HLA-typed donors, 70 million to 100 million of them, were held in an early data release. Notes on the study in general: Previously analyzed data showed that most TCR beta V segments were productive at a frequency of about 87% or about 30%. Indistinguishability led to the exclusion of some V segments, TRBV6-2 and TRBV6-3 included. It was likely that a cluster of highly shared sequence variants was a sequencing artifact.

V lost 3 bases to trimming and J lost 3 bases; unmatched junction nucleotides: 7. CDR1 and CDR2 (germline): LNHDA, SQIVND (reference sequence). The CDR3 is made up of 15 amino acids. Turning to this clone: Its antigen remains unidentified.

The PCR made use of 60 Vbeta and 13 Jbeta primers. Clones were read by immunoSEQ multiplex PCR, and TCRdb kept only the in-frame ones, dropping some. The repertoire holds fewer than 200,000 clones, with about 70% as singletons. This chain uses TRBV19 with TRBJ2-7; the match to TRBD1 covers 8 bases. The sequence was obtained from a young woman in good health and CMV-seronegative. What was sequenced was PBMCs. DNA of the CDR3: TGTGCCAGTAGTATCGGGACAGGTCCCTTCTACGAGCAGTACTTC. It codes for CASSIGTGPFYEQYF.